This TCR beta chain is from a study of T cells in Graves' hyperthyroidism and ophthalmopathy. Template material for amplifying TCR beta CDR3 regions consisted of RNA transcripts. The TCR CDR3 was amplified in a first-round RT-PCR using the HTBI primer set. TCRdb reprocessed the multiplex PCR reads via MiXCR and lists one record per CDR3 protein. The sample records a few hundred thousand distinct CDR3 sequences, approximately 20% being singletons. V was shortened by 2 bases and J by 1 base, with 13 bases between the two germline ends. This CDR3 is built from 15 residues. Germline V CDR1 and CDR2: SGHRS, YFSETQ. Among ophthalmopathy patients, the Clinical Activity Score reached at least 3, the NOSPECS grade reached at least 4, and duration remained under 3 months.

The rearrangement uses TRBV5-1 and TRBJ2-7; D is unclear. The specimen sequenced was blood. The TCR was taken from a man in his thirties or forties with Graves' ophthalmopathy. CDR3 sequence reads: CASSFVPAGSYEQYF. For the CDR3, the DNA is TGCGCCAGCAGCTTTGTACCCGCCGGGTCCTACGAGCAGTACTTC.